The sample holds a few counts of the clone carrying this T cell receptor beta chain. The sample originates from a study of blood T cell repertoires in COVID-19. Sequenced by immunoSEQ multiplex PCR; TCRdb stores in-frame clones only, minus some. The sample lists about 200,000 clones; 85% were seen once. The material sequenced was PBMCs or T cells enriched from blood (not recorded which). This sequence originates from a man in his forties who had recovered from COVID-19.

The DNA of the CDR3 is TGTGCCAGCAGAACAACGGACAGGGGCGGCGGAAAACTGTTTTTT. This gives the protein CASRTTDRGGGKLFF. This chain joins TRBV28 and TRBJ1-4; 9 nucleotides agree with TRBD1. The CDR3 covers 15 residues. Germline CDR1 and CDR2: MDHEN and SYDVKM. V was clipped by 6 bases and J by 10 bases; unmatched bases: 12.